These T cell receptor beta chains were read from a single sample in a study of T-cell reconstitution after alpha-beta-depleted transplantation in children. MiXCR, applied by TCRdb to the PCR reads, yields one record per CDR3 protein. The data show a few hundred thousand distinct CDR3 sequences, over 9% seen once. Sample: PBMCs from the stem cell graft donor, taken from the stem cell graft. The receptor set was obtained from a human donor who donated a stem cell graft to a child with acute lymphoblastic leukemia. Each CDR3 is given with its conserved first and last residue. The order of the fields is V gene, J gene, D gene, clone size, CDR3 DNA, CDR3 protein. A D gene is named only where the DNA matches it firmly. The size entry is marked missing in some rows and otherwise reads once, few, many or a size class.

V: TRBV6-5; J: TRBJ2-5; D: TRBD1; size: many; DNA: TGTGCCAGCAGTTACGCCAGGGGGGAGACCCAGTACTTC; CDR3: CASSYARGETQYF
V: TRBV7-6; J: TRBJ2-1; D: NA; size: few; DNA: TGTGCCAGCAGCCCCGCGTGGAGGAAAAAGGCAATCCCCTACAATGAGCAGTTCTTC; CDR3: CASSPAWRKKAIPYNEQFF
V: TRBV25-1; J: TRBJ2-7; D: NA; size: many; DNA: TGTGCCAGCAGTGAATCCGGCACCCCGGGCTACGAGCAGTACTTC; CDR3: CASSESGTPGYEQYF
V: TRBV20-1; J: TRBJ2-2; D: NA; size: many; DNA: TGCAGTGCTAGAGATCGTTTAAAGGGTGCCGGGGAGCTGTTTTTT; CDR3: CSARDRLKGAGELFF
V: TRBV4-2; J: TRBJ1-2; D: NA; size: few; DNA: TGTGCCAGCAGCCACGAGTTAGAGTACACCTTC; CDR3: CASSHELEYTF
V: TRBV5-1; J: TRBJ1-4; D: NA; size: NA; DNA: TGCGCCAGCAGCTCGACAGTGGGTGAAAAACTGTTTTTT; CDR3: CASSSTVGEKLFF
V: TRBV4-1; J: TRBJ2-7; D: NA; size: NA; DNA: TGCGCCAGCAGCCGAGCAGCCGAGCAGTACTTC; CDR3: CASSRAAEQYF
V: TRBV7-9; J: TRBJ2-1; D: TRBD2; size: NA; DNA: TGTGCCAGCAGACCCGGGACTAGCTTCTACAATGAGCAGTTCTTC; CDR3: CASRPGTSFYNEQFF
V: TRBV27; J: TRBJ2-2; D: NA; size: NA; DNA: TGTGCCAGCAGTTCGGACTCCCTGGGGGCCGGGGAGCTGTTTTTT; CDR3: CASSSDSLGAGELFF
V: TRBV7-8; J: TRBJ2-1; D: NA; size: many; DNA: TGTGCCAGCAGCATTGGTGGGGTTAGTGAGCAGTTCTTC; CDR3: CASSIGGVSEQFF
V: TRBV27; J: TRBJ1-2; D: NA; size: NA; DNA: TGTGCCAGCAGTTTATGGCCACAGGATGGCAACTATGGCTACACCTTC; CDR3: CASSLWPQDGNYGYTF
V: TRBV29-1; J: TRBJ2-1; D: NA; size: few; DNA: TGCAGCGTCAAAGGGGGATACAATGAGCAGTTCTTC; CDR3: CSVKGGYNEQFF
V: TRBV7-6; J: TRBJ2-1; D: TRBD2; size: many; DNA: TGTGCCAGCAGTGTAGCGGGAGAGGTGAATGAGCAGTTCTTC; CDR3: CASSVAGEVNEQFF
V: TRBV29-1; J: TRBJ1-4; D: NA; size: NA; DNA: TGCAGCGTTGGATCGGGGGGAGGACAGGAAAAACTGTTTTTT; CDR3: CSVGSGGGQEKLFF
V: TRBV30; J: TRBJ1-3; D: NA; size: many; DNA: TGTGCCTGGAGTGCCGGGAACTCTGGAAACACCATATATTTT; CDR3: CAWSAGNSGNTIYF
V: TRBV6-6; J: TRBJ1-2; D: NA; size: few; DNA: TGTGCCAGCCACATGGGCGCAGGGACCCACTTC; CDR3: CASHMGAGTHF
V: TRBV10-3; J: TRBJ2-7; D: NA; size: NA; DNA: TGTGCCATCAGTGATGAGGGAGGAGGGTACGAGCAGTACTTC; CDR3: CAISDEGGGYEQYF
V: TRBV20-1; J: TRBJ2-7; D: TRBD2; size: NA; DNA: TGCAGTGCTAGAGATCCCACCGGGGGGGTTCTCGAGCAGTACTTC; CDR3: CSARDPTGGVLEQYF
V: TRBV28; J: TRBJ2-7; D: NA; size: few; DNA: TGTGCCAGCACCCTCGCACCGGGACTCGGGAGCTACGAGCAGTACTTC; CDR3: CASTLAPGLGSYEQYF
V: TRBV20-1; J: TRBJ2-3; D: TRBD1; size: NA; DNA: TGCAGTGCGCGCCCGAGACAGGGGGCAACAGATACGCAGTATTTT; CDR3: CSARPRQGATDTQYF
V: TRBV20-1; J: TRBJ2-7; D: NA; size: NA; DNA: TGCAGTGCTAGAGGAGGGAACTACGAGCAGTACTTC; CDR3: CSARGGNYEQYF
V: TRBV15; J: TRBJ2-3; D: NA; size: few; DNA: TGTGCCACCATCAAGGCGGGCACAGATACGCAGTATTTT; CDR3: CATIKAGTDTQYF
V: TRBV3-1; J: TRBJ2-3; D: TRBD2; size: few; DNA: TGTGCCAGCAGCCATTATCTCCTAGCGGGAGGAAGCACAGATACGCAGTATTTT; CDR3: CASSHYLLAGGSTDTQYF
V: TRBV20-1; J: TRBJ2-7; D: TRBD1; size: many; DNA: TGCAGTGCCAGCGAGCCGACAGGGCCAAGCTCCTACGAGCAGTACTTC; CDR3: CSASEPTGPSSYEQYF
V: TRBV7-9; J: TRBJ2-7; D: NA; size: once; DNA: TGTGCCAGCAGGTTGACAGACTACGAGCAGTACTTC; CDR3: CASRLTDYEQYF
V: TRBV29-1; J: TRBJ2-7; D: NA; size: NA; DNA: TGCAGCGTACGGGACTCCCGTGCCGAGCAGTACTTC; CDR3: CSVRDSRAEQYF
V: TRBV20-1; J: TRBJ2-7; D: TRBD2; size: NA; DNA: TGCAGTGCTAGCCGGACTAGCGGGCCCTACGAGCAGTACTTC; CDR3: CSASRTSGPYEQYF
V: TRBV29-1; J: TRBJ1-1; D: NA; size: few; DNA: TGCAGCGTTGTATCGAACACTGAAGCTTTCTTT; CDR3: CSVVSNTEAFF
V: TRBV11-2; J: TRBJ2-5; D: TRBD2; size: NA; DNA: TGTGCCAGCAGCTGGATAGCGGGGGGAGAGACCCAGTACTTC; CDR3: CASSWIAGGETQYF
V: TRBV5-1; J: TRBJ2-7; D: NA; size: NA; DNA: TGCGCCAGCAGCGTGACAAGACTCCTCCCGGGCGAGCAGTACTTC; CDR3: CASSVTRLLPGEQYF
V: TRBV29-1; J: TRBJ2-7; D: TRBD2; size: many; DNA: TGCAGCGTTGAAATGGGACTAGCGGGACCGAGCTCCTACGAGCAGTACTTC; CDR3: CSVEMGLAGPSSYEQYF
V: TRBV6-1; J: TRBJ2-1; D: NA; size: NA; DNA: TGTGCCAGCAGATCAGGGGTCCTATCCTACAATGAGCAGTTCTTC; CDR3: CASRSGVLSYNEQFF
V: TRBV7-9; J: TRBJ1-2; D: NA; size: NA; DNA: TGTGCCAGCAGCTCCTGGACCGCCGAGGGCTACACCTTC; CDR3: CASSSWTAEGYTF
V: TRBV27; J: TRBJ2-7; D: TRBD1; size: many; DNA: TGTGCCAGCAGTCCCCGGACAGGGAACGAGCAGTACTTC; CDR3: CASSPRTGNEQYF
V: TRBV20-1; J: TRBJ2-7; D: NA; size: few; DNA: TGCAGTGCTAGACCCCAACGGCAAACCCGCGAGCAGTACTTC; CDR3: CSARPQRQTREQYF
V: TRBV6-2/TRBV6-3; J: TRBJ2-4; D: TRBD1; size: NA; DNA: TGTGCCAGCAGCGACCCTCCGGACAGGAGAAACATTCAGTACTTC; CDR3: CASSDPPDRRNIQYF
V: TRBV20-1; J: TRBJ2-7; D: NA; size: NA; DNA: TGCAGTGCTAGACCGGAGGGAACCTACGAGCAGTACTTC; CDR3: CSARPEGTYEQYF
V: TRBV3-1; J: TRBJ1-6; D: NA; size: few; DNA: TGTGCCAGCAGCCAAGATCCCCGGCGTTCACCCCTCCACTTT; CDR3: CASSQDPRRSPLHF
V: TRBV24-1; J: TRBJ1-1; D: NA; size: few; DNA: TGTGCCACCAGTGGTCCCGGGATGACGGACACTGAAGCTTTCTTT; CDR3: CATSGPGMTDTEAFF
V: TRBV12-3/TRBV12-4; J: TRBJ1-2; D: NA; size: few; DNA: TGTGCCAGCAGTTACGGGTTGCTCGACTATGGCTACACCTTC; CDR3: CASSYGLLDYGYTF
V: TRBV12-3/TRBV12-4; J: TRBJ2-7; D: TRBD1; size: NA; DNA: TGTGCCAGCAGTCATCCGGGACAGGTCTCCTACGAGCAGTACTTC; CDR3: CASSHPGQVSYEQYF
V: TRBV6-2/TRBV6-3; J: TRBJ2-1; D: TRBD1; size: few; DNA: TGTGCCAGCACCGCAGGGGGTGAGCAGTTCTTC; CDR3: CASTAGGEQFF
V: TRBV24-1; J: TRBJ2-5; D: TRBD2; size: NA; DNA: TGTGCCACCAGTGATTTTTCTCGGCTAGCGGATCTCCAGGAGACCCAGTACTTC; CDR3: CATSDFSRLADLQETQYF
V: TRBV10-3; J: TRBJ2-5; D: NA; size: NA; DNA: TGTGCCATCAGCGGACAGCCTGAAGAGACCCAGTACTTC; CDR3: CAISGQPEETQYF
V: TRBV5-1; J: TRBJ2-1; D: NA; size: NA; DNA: TGCGCCAGCGGTCTAACAGATGAGCAGTTCTTC; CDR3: CASGLTDEQFF
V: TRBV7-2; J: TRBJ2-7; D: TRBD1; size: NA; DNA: TGTGCCAGCAGCACAACCGGGACAGGGTTCGACGAGCAGTACTTC; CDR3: CASSTTGTGFDEQYF